The next 2 T cell receptor beta chains were all read from a single sample in a study of shared clonotypes between healthy human individuals. Here immunoSEQ multiplex PCR was the method, and the copy in TCRdb shows in-frame clones only, minus some. The table includes some 1.5 million clones, roughly 96% detected once. The sequenced sample was naive CD4+ T cells sorted from blood. The subset here: CD45RA+ positively selected. The receptor set was obtained from a man aged 25 to 40 in good health.

The rearrangement uses TRBV7-9 and TRBJ2-3; D possibly corresponds to TRBD2 (6 bases). V lost 0 bases to trimming and J lost 4 bases, with 14 bases between them. CDR3 length: 16 amino acids. Germline V lookup: CDR1 SEHNR, CDR2 FQNEAQ (reference sequence). The CDR3 region has the DNA TGTGCCAGCAGCTTAGCGCGGGGCACGCAGGCAGATACGCAGTATTTT. This gives the protein CASSLARGTQADTQYF.

This clone was seen a handful of times. This specimen includes other DNA sequences encoding the same CDR3. V gene TRBV28 combines with J gene TRBJ2-5; D call uncertain. The germline CDR1 and CDR2 sequences are MDHEN and SYDVKM. The CDR3 covers 11 residues. V dropped 5 bases and J dropped 5 bases, with 6 bases sitting between them. The CDR3 sequence is CASSPRETQYF. As DNA, the CDR3 is TGTGCCAGCAGTCCGAGGGAGACCCAGTACTTC.